These 24 T cell receptor beta chains came from one sample sequenced in a study of Ad26.COV2.S vaccination and SARS-CoV-2 variants. Documented treatment: roughly 18 received Ad26.COV2.S at low or high dose, single or two shots; about 5 received placebo; per-sample allocation not given. Material that was analyzed had been drawn on day 63 after the first vaccine or placebo injection. Some clones are missing from TCRdb's copy, which holds only in-frame ones; the method was immunoSEQ multiplex PCR. The repertoire holds about 410,000 clones, 75% to 90% seen once, with 3.5% in the top ten. The material was peripheral blood, obtained in a trial of Ad26.COV2.S vaccine versus placebo. These receptors originate from a person between 18 and 65 years old who received the Ad26.COV2.S COVID-19 vaccine or a placebo.

The rearrangement joins TRBV7-9 to TRBJ1-1; D is possibly TRBD1 (6 bases). Trimming removed 5 bases at V and 0 bases at J, with 10 bases between. Germline assignment: CDR1 SEHNR and CDR2 FQNEAQ (reference sequence). The length of the CDR3 is 14 residues. The CDR3 loop is CASSQQGLNTEAFF. CDR3 in DNA: TGTGCCAGCAGCCAACAGGGACTGAACACTGAAGCTTTCTTT. Looking up the rest from reference TRBV7-9 and TRBJ1-1 gives the full variable domain: DTGVSQNPRHKITKRGQNVTFRCDPISEHNRLYWYRQTLGQGPEFLTYFQNEAQLEKSRLLSDRFSAERPKGSFSTLEIQRTEQGDSAMYLCASSQQGLNTEAFFGQGTRLTVV.

This clone was seen more than once but under ten times. The chain uses TRBV4-1 and TRBJ1-3, with 7 bases identical to TRBD1. V was pared by 3 bases and J by 2 bases, with 7 bases of the junction left unmatched. The CDR3 is 16 amino acids. Germline V gene sequence: CDR1 MGHRA, CDR2 YSYEKL. The CDR3 spells CASSQTGLLAGNTIYF. CDR3 nucleotide sequence: TGCGCCAGCAGCCAGACAGGGTTACTGGCTGGAAACACCATATATTTT.

This clone was picked up one time. This chain's CDR3 is CATRLAGDLSYEQYF. CDR3 coding DNA: TGTGCCACCCGTCTGGCGGGGGATCTCTCCTACGAGCAGTACTTC. The genes are TRBV19 and TRBJ2-7; 7 nucleotides agree with TRBD2. Looked up from germline, CDR1 is LNHDA and CDR2 is SQIVND (reference sequence). The length of the CDR3 is 15 residues. The J segment lost 0 bases and the V segment lost 10 bases, leaving 12 bases of the junction unmatched.

The chain is built from TRBV19 and TRBJ2-1, with TRBD1 identical over 9 bases. V was pared by 6 bases and J by 8 bases, with 11 bases of the junction left unmatched. CDR3 length: 15 amino acids. Germline-derived CDR1 and CDR2 are LNHDA and SQIVND (reference sequence). The CDR3, as DNA: TGTGCCAGTAGCGATGGAGGGACAGGGTTAGATGAGCAGTTCTTC. It yields the protein CASSDGGTGLDEQFF.

The chain couples TRBV5-1 to TRBJ1-1; D unresolved. The V end was cut by 0 bases, the J end by 1 base, with 7 bases between. The CDR3 runs to 14 residues. CDR1 is SGHRS and CDR2 is YFSETQ in the germline V gene. The CDR3 DNA follows: TGCGCCAGCAGCTTGGGACACGGGAACACTGAAGCTTTCTTT. Its translation: CASSLGHGNTEAFF.

This chain's CDR3 is CASSLRGNYEQYF. CDR3 sequence (DNA): TGTGCCAGCAGCTTGCGAGGAAACTACGAGCAGTACTTC. This chain uses TRBV11-2 with TRBJ2-7; D gene uncertain. Germline V lookup: CDR1 SGHAT, CDR2 FQNNGV. CDR3 length: 13 amino acids. The ends were cut back, 3 bases at V and 3 bases at J, with 9 bases in the middle.

The rearrangement links TRBV2 to TRBJ2-3; 10 bases line up with TRBD2. This CDR3 has 14 amino acids. With 6 bases clipped from V and 3 bases from J, the junction kept 3 bases outside the gene matches. Germline-derived CDR1 and CDR2 are SNHLY and FYNNEI. The CDR3 spells CASRVAGGTDTQYF. The CDR3 coding sequence is TGTGCCAGCAGAGTAGCGGGGGGAACAGATACGCAGTATTTT.

V gene TRBV6-5 combines with J gene TRBJ1-2, with D unclear. Germline V CDR1 and CDR2: MNHEY, SVGAGI. The CDR3 is made up of 13 amino acids. Trimming stripped 7 bases from V and 8 bases from J, with 17 bases between. This CDR3 is CASIRHSDRGYTF. DNA of the CDR3: TGTGCCAGCATCCGACACTCGGACCGGGGCTACACCTTC.

The chain is built from TRBV6-1 and TRBJ2-7; weak D call: TRBD2 (6 bases). V dropped 1 base and J dropped 1 base, with 14 bases sitting between them. CDR3 length equals 16 residues. In germline, CDR1 is MNHNS, CDR2 SASEGT. The CDR3 loop reads CASSEGGVPGSYEQYF. The CDR3 coding sequence is TGTGCCAGCAGTGAAGGGGGGGTGCCTGGGTCCTACGAGCAGTACTTC.

Here the CDR3 reads CASSLGQNSYNEQFF. In DNA, the CDR3 is TGTGCCAGTAGTTTAGGACAGAACTCCTACAATGAGCAGTTCTTC. The chain has TRBV19 and TRBJ2-1; perhaps TRBD1 as D (6 bases). CDR1 is LNHDA and CDR2 is SQIVND in the germline V gene (reference sequence). V lost 5 bases and J lost 0, with 11 bases in between. This CDR3 spans 15 amino acids.

V gene TRBV20-1 combines with J gene TRBJ1-1; D not certain. Trimming took off 6 bases at V and 0 bases at J, with 5 bases between the two ends. Germline CDR1 reads DFQATT; CDR2 reads SNEGSKA (reference sequence). The CDR3 runs to 11 residues. CDR3 DNA sequence: TGCAGTGCAAAGATGAACACTGAAGCTTTCTTT. It translates to CSAKMNTEAFF.

This clone was picked up a small number of times. The chain has TRBV10-3 and TRBJ2-1; 7 bases match TRBD1. Germline CDR1 is ENHRY and CDR2 is SYGVKD. The trim removed 2 bases at V and 2 bases at J, leaving 0 bases unmatched. This CDR3 spans 14 amino acids. The CDR3 DNA reads as TGTGCCATCAGTGAGAGGGGGCCCTACAATGAGCAGTTCTTC. The encoded protein is CAISERGPYNEQFF.

J is TRBJ2-5 and V is TRBV18; D possibly corresponds to TRBD2 (5 bases). Trimming left V 4 bases short and J 3 bases short, with 9 bases between. This CDR3 is built from 13 residues. Per the germline V gene, CDR1 is KGHSH and CDR2 is LQKENI. The CDR3 sequence is CASSRAAEETQYF. CDR3 in DNA: TGTGCCAGCTCACGAGCGGCCGAAGAGACCCAGTACTTC.

A word on this clone: The same CDR3 also results from other DNA sequences found in this sample. This chain connects TRBV3-1 (or the pseudogene TRBV3-2) to TRBJ1-2, with D uncertain. The CDR3 is made up of 14 amino acids. The germline V and J ends were trimmed by 1 base and 1 base, with 7 bases remaining between them. CDR1 is LGHDT and CDR2 is YNNKEL in the germline V gene (reference sequence). The CDR3 here is CASSQGQHNYGYTF. The CDR3 region has the DNA TGTGCCAGCAGCCAAGGGCAGCATAACTATGGCTACACCTTC.

The chain is built from TRBV3-1 (or the pseudogene TRBV3-2) and TRBJ1-1; the D is unclear. Trimming stripped 0 bases from V and 4 bases from J, with 12 bases between. The CDR3 contains 15 residues. Per the germline V gene, CDR1 is LGHDT and CDR2 is YNNKEL (reference sequence). CDR3 in DNA: TGTGCCAGCAGCCAAGACGGGGAGGTAGGCACTGAAGCTTTCTTT. Protein sequence: CASSQDGEVGTEAFF.

The rearrangement uses TRBV12-3 or TRBV12-4 and TRBJ2-5, with D unclear. The CDR3 has 12 amino acids. The ends were cut back, 1 base at V and 7 bases at J, with 7 bases in the middle. This CDR3 is CASSLGSPTQYF. The CDR3 nucleotides are TGTGCCAGCAGTTTAGGGAGCCCGACCCAGTACTTC.

This sequence joins TRBV18 and TRBJ1-4, with a tentative D call TRBD1 (6 bases). CDR1 is KGHSH, CDR2 LQKENI, per germline. The CDR3 loop spans 14 amino acids. V was clipped by 5 bases and J by 8 bases, with 15 bases between them. The CDR3 DNA reads as TGTGCCAGCTCAGCTTACAGGGAAGGGGAAAAACTGTTTTTT. This gives the protein CASSAYREGEKLFF.

This chain uses TRBV7-2 with TRBJ2-7, with 8 bases that match TRBD2. The V and J ends lost 5 bases and 0 bases, in that order; junction bases with no gene match: 12. CDR1 SGHTA and CDR2 FQGNSA come from the germline V gene. The CDR3 has 17 residues. In DNA, the CDR3 is TGTGCCAGCAGCCGTCTCTCCAGCGGGGGTTCCTCCTACGAGCAGTACTTC. Translated, it gives CASSRLSSGGSSYEQYF.

Comment on this clone: Sequence at one end of the junction differs from germline and may be a read error. The genes are TRBV5-4 and TRBJ2-7; D is unclear. The CDR3 length is 13 residues. The germline CDR1 and CDR2 sequences are SGHNT and YYREEE (reference sequence). Written as DNA, the CDR3 is TGTGCCAGCAGCTTCCAGGCCTCCAACGAGCAGTACTTC. Translating gives CASSFQASNEQYF.

The chain carries TRBV4-1 and TRBJ2-7; no firm D call. The CDR3 contains 15 residues. Deletions cut 4 bases from V and 0 bases from J, with 13 bases between. CDR1 is MGHRA and CDR2 is YSYEKL in the germline V gene. For the CDR3, the DNA is TGCGCCAGCAGCCGCACGTTAGGCTTCTCCTACGAGCAGTACTTC. Protein: CASSRTLGFSYEQYF.

V is TRBV18 and J is TRBJ1-5; D is possibly TRBD1 (6 bases). The length of the CDR3 is 15 residues. The V end lost 3 bases, the J end lost 1 base, and 10 bases lay between the germline ends. In germline, CDR1 is KGHSH, CDR2 LQKENI. The CDR3 loop is CASSPEQGSNQPQHF. CDR3 sequence (DNA): TGTGCCAGCTCACCGGAGCAGGGGAGCAATCAGCCCCAGCATTTT.

The chain combines TRBV11-2 with TRBJ2-6; D is perhaps TRBD1 (6 bases). CDR3 length: 17 residues. V lost 3 bases to trimming and J lost 1 base, with 13 bases between them. CDR1 SGHAT and CDR2 FQNNGV come from the germline V gene. CDR3 coding DNA: TGTGCCAGCAGCTTGTCCGCCACAGGGTCTGGGGCCAACGTCCTGACTTTC. Encoded protein: CASSLSATGSGANVLTF.

This clone was observed a single time. The chain combines TRBV5-4 with TRBJ2-3; 7 positions match TRBD2. With V trimmed by 0 bases and J by 1 base, 5 bases remained unmatched. Germline V lookup: CDR1 SGHNT, CDR2 YYREEE (reference sequence). The CDR3 is 16 residues long. The CDR3, as DNA: TGTGCCAGCAGCTTGGATGGGGGGGTCCGCACAGATACGCAGTATTTT. It encodes CASSLDGGVRTDTQYF.

This chain uses TRBV5-1 with TRBJ2-5; no firm D call. Germline V gene lookup returns CDR1 SGHRS and CDR2 YFSETQ. CDR3 size: 11 residues. V dropped 6 bases and J dropped 2 bases, with 5 bases sitting between them. This chain's CDR3 is CASTLQETQYF. DNA of the CDR3: TGCGCCAGCACCCTTCAAGAGACCCAGTACTTC.